Listed below are T cell receptor beta chains from one sample, sequenced in a study of T cell responses to AZD1222 COVID-19 vaccine. Clones were sequenced by immunoSEQ multiplex PCR, and TCRdb holds only the in-frame ones, with some missing. The sample lists approximately 140,000 clones, roughly 90% occurring once. The sample in question was peripheral blood, obtained 28 days after the second AZD1222 dose. These receptors originate from an adult who received the AZD1222 COVID-19 vaccine. The CDR3 runs from the conserved cysteine through the conserved F or W. D genes are given only for firm matches. Expanded clones are given a class, and other clones once, few, many or no size at all.

CDR3 protein | CDR3 DNA | CDR3 length | J gene | D gene | V gene | clone size
CASSALVYRDNNQPQHF | TGCGCCAGCAGCGCCCTCGTATACCGGGACAACAATCAGCCCCAGCATTTT | 17 | TRBJ1-5 | - | TRBV4-1 | -
CATSRAIQGNTEAFF | TGTGCCACCAGCAGAGCAATACAGGGGAACACTGAAGCTTTCTTT | 15 | TRBJ1-1 | - | TRBV15 | -
CAISARDSGGAGNEQFF | TGTGCCATCAGTGCTCGGGATAGCGGGGGGGCAGGCAATGAGCAGTTCTTC | 17 | TRBJ2-1 | TRBD2 | TRBV10-3 | -
CASSLSGGARGANVLTF | TGTGCCAGCAGCTTAAGCGGGGGGGCGAGAGGGGCCAACGTCCTGACTTTC | 17 | TRBJ2-6 | TRBD2 | TRBV7-8 | -
CASSPSGGNTEAFF | TGCGCCAGCAGCCCGAGCGGGGGGAACACTGAAGCTTTCTTT | 14 | TRBJ1-1 | - | TRBV4-3 | -
CASRAGGGETQYF | TGTGCCAGCAGGGCCGGAGGGGGGGAGACCCAGTACTTC | 13 | TRBJ2-5 | - | TRBV28 | -
CASSWGRTGYGYTF | TGTGCCAGCAGTTGGGGGAGGACAGGCTATGGCTACACCTTC | 14 | TRBJ1-2 | TRBD1 | TRBV27 | -
CASSSSLEGDSNYGYTF | TGTGCCAGCAGCTCCAGCCTAGAGGGGGACTCTAACTATGGCTACACCTTC | 17 | TRBJ1-2 | - | TRBV13 | -
CASSFGESNTEAFF | TGTGCCAGCAGTTTTGGGGAAAGTAACACTGAAGCTTTCTTT | 14 | TRBJ1-1 | - | TRBV6-5 | once
CASTPGPHEQYF | TGTGCCAGCACCCCAGGTCCCCACGAGCAGTACTTC | 12 | TRBJ2-7 | - | TRBV28 | -
CASSQDRGFAYNEQFF | TGCGCCAGCAGCCAAGACAGGGGGTTCGCCTACAATGAGCAGTTCTTC | 16 | TRBJ2-1 | TRBD1 | TRBV4-3 | -
CASSQGRGPNEQFF | TGTGCCAGCAGCCAAGGGCGGGGGCCGAATGAGCAGTTCTTC | 14 | TRBJ2-1 | - | TRBV4-2 | -
CASSVGEIYNSPLHF | TGCGCCAGCAGCGTAGGGGAGATCTATAATTCACCCCTCCACTTT | 15 | TRBJ1-6 | - | TRBV5-1 | once
CASSQGPPPTPYF | TGTGCCAGCAGTCAAGGGCCGCCACCGACTCCGTACTTC | 13 | TRBJ2-5 | - | TRBV7-9 | -
CASRTTGWGEKLFF | TGTGCCAGCAGAACCACGGGATGGGGTGAAAAACTGTTTTTT | 14 | TRBJ1-4 | - | TRBV2 | -
CASSQGVDRVSTF | TGTGCCAGCAGCCAAGGGGTGGACAGGGTCAGTACCTTC | 13 | TRBJ1-2 | TRBD1 | TRBV3-1/TRBV3-2 | -
CASSLDFTF | TGTGCCAGCAGCTTAGACTTTACCTTC | 9 | TRBJ1-2 | - | TRBV7-2 | -
CASSHQRQANTGELFF | TGTGCCAGCAGCCATCAGAGGCAAGCGAACACCGGGGAGCTGTTTTTT | 16 | TRBJ2-2 | - | TRBV3-1/TRBV3-2 | -
CASSDQNSSGVVTGELFF | TGTGCCAGCAGTGACCAGAATTCTAGCGGAGTCGTCACCGGGGAGCTGTTTTTT | 18 | TRBJ2-2 | TRBD2 | TRBV6-1 | -
CASSLALNFYNEQFF | TGCGCCAGCAGCTTGGCGTTGAATTTCTACAATGAGCAGTTCTTC | 15 | TRBJ2-1 | - | TRBV5-1 | -
CASTTGGELFF | TGTGCCAGCACTACAGGCGGGGAGCTGTTTTTT | 11 | TRBJ2-2 | - | TRBV28 | -
CASSLNRDTEAFF | TGCGCCAGCAGCCTTAACAGGGACACTGAAGCTTTCTTT | 13 | TRBJ1-1 | - | TRBV5-1 | -
CASSNLGEQFF | TGTGCCAGCAGCAATCTGGGTGAGCAGTTCTTC | 11 | TRBJ2-1 | - | TRBV14 | -
CASSPMTSASSYEQYF | TGTGCCAGCAGTCCCATGACTAGCGCTAGCTCCTACGAGCAGTACTTC | 16 | TRBJ2-7 | TRBD2 | TRBV27 | -
CASSPGTGGGYGYTF | TGTGCCAGCAGCCCTGGGACAGGGGGGGGCTATGGCTACACCTTC | 15 | TRBJ1-2 | TRBD1 | TRBV5-6 | -
CATEARGGYGYTF | TGTGCCACCGAGGCGAGGGGTGGCTATGGCTACACCTTC | 13 | TRBJ1-2 | - | TRBV24-1 | -
CASSITSGTSEQYF | TGTGCCAGCAGCATAACTAGCGGGACTTCCGAGCAGTACTTC | 14 | TRBJ2-7 | TRBD2 | TRBV9 | -
CASSENRAYNEQFF | TGTGCCAGTAGTGAAAACAGGGCCTACAATGAGCAGTTCTTC | 14 | TRBJ2-1 | - | TRBV19 | once
CASSPLRDTEAFF | TGTGCCAGCAGCCCTTTACGGGACACTGAAGCTTTCTTT | 13 | TRBJ1-1 | - | TRBV5-5 | -
CASTPGAGGPDTQYF | TGTGCCAGCACCCCTGGTGCGGGGGGCCCAGATACGCAGTATTTT | 15 | TRBJ2-3 | - | TRBV12-1 | -
CASKQNLNTEAFF | TGTGCCAGCAAACAGAACCTGAACACTGAAGCTTTCTTT | 13 | TRBJ1-1 | - | TRBV6-5 | -
CAISEQGRGDNQPQHF | TGTGCCATCAGTGAACAGGGGAGAGGAGACAATCAGCCCCAGCATTTT | 16 | TRBJ1-5 | TRBD1 | TRBV10-3 | -
CASSMDGNTGELFF | TGCGCCAGCAGTATGGACGGGAACACCGGGGAGCTGTTTTTT | 14 | TRBJ2-2 | - | TRBV5-1 | few
CASSLGSTDTQYF | TGTGCCAGCAGCTTGGGGAGCACAGATACGCAGTATTTT | 13 | TRBJ2-3 | - | TRBV5-8 | -
CASCGDKNIQYF | TGTGCCTCCTGTGGTGACAAAAACATTCAGTACTTC | 12 | TRBJ2-4 | - | TRBV2 | -
CASKGRGAGNNEQFF | TGTGCCAGCAAGGGGAGGGGAGCGGGAAACAATGAGCAGTTCTTC | 15 | TRBJ2-1 | TRBD2 | TRBV6-5 | -
CASSSAGTGVRNTIYF | TGTGCCAGCAGTTCTGCCGGGACAGGGGTTAGAAACACCATATATTTT | 16 | TRBJ1-3 | TRBD1 | TRBV6-5 | -
CASKTGVHEQYF | TGTGCCAGTAAAACAGGGGTCCACGAGCAGTACTTC | 12 | TRBJ2-7 | TRBD1 | TRBV6-5 | -
CSVKISGGWSTEAFF | TGCAGCGTTAAGATTTCAGGGGGCTGGAGCACTGAAGCTTTCTTT | 15 | TRBJ1-1 | TRBD1 | TRBV29-1 | -
CASSLVQGASGELFF | TGTGCCAGCAGCTTGGTCCAGGGGGCGTCCGGGGAGCTGTTTTTT | 15 | TRBJ2-2 | TRBD1 | TRBV5-8 | -
CASSPGGGGRTEAFF | TGTGCCAGCAGTCCCGGGGGGGGCGGGAGGACTGAAGCTTTCTTT | 15 | TRBJ1-1 | - | TRBV6-6 | -
CASSARQSYEQYF | TGTGCCAGCAGCGCGAGACAATCCTACGAGCAGTACTTC | 13 | TRBJ2-7 | - | TRBV7-2 | -
CASSTSLGGGASYGYTF | TGTGCCAGTAGTACCAGCTTAGGTGGAGGGGCAAGCTATGGCTACACCTTC | 17 | TRBJ1-2 | - | TRBV19 | -
CASSIGFSLGTRNTGELFF | TGTGCCAGTAGTATAGGTTTTAGTTTAGGGACGAGGAACACCGGGGAGCTGTTTTTT | 19 | TRBJ2-2 | - | TRBV19 | -
CASSNRDGYTF | TGTGCCAGCAGCAACAGGGATGGCTACACCTTC | 11 | TRBJ1-2 | - | TRBV6-5 | -
CASSEGQGGEKLFF | TGCGCCAGCAGTGAAGGACAGGGTGGAGAAAAACTGTTTTTT | 14 | TRBJ1-4 | TRBD1 | TRBV10-1 | -